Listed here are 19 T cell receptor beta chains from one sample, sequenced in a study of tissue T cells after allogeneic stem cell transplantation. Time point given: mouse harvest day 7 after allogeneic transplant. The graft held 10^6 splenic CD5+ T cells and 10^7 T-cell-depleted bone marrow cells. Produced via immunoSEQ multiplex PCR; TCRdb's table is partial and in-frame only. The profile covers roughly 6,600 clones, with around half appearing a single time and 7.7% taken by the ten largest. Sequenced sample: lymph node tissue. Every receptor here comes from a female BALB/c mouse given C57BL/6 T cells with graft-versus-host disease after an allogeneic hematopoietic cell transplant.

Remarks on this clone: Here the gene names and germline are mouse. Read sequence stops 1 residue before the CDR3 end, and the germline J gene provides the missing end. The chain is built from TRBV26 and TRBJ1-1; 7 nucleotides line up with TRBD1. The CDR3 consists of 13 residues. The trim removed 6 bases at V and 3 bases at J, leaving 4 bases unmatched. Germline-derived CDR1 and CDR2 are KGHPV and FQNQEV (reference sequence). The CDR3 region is CASSPGTDTEVFF. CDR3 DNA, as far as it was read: TGTGCCAGCAGCCCCGGGACAGACACAGAAGTCTTC.

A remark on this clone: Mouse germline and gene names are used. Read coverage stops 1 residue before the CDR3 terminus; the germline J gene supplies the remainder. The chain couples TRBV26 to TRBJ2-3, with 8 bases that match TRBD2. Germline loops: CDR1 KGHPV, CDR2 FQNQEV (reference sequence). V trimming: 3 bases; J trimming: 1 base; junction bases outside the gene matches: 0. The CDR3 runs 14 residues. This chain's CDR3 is CASSLGGGAETLYF. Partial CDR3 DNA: TGTGCCAGCAGTCTTGGGGGGGGTGCAGAAACGCTGTAT.

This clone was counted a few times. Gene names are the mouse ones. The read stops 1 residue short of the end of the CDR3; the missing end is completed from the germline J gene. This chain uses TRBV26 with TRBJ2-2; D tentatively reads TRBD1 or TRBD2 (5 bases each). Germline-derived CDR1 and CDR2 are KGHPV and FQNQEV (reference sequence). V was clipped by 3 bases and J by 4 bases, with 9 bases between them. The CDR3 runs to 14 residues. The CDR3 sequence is CASSLDGGTGQLYF. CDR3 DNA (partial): TGTGCCAGCAGTCTCGACGGGGGCACCGGGCAGCTCTAC.

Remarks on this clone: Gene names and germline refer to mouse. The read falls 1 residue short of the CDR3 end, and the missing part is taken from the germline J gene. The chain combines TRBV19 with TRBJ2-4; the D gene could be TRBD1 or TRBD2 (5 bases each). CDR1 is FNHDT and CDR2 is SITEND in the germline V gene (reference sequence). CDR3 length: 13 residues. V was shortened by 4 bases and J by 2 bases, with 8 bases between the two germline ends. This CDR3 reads CASSSGDQNTLYF. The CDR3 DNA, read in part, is TGTGCCAGCAGTTCGGGGGATCAAAACACCTTGTAC.

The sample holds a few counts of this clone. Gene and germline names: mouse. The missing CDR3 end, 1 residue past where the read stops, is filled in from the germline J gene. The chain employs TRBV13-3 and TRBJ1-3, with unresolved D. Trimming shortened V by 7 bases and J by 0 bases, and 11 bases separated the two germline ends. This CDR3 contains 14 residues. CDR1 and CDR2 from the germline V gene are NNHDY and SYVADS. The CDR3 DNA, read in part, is TGTGCCAGCGGCGTTGCACATTCTGGAAATACGCTCTAT. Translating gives CASGVAHSGNTLY. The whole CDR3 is CASGVAHSGNTLYF.

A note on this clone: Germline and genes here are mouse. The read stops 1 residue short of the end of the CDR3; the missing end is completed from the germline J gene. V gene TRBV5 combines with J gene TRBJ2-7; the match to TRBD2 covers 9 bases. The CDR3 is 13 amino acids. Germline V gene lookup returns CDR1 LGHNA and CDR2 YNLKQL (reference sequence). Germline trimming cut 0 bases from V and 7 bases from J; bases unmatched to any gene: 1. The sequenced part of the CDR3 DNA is TGTGCCAGCAGCCAAGACTGGGGGGGAGAACAGTAC. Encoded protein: CASSQDWGGEQY. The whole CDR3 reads CASSQDWGGEQYF.

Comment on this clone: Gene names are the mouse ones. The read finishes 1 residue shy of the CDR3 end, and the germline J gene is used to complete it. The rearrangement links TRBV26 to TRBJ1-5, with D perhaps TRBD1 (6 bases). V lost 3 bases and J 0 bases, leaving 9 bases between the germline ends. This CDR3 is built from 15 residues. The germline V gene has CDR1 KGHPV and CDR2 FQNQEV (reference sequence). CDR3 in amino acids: CASSLRGYNNQAPLF. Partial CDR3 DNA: TGTGCCAGCAGTCTCAGGGGATATAACAACCAGGCTCCGCTT.

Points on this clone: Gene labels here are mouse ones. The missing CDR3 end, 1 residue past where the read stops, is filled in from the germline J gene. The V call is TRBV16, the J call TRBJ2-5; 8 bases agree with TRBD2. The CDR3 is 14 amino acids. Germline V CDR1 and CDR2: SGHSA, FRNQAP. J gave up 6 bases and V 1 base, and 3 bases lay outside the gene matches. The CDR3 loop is CASSLAGGRDTQYF. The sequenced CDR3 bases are TGTGCAAGCAGCTTAGCGGGGGGGCGGGACACCCAGTAC.

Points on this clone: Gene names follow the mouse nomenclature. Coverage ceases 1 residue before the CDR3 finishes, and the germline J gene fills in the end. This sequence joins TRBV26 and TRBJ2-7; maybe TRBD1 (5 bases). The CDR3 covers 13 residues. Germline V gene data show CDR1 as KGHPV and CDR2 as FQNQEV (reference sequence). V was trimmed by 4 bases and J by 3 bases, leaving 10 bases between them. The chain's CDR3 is CASSPGQIYEQYF. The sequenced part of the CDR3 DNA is TGTGCCAGCAGTCCAGGACAAATCTATGAACAGTAC.

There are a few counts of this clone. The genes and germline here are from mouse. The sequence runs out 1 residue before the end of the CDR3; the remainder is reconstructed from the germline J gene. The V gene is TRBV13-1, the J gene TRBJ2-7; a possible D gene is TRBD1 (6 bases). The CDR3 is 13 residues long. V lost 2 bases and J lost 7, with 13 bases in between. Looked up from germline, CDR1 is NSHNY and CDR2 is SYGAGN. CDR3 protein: CASSDRDTLEQYF. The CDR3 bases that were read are TGTGCCAGCAGTGACCGGGACACCCTGGAACAGTAC.

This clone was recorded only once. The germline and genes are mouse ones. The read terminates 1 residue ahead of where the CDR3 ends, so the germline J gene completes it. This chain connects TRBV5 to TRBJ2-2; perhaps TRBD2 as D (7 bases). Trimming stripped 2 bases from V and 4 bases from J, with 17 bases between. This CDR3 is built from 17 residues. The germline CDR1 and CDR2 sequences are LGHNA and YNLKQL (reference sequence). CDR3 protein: CASSQRSGGAGTGQLYF. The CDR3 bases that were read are TGTGCCAGCAGCCAAAGATCGGGGGGCGCGGGCACCGGGCAGCTCTAC.

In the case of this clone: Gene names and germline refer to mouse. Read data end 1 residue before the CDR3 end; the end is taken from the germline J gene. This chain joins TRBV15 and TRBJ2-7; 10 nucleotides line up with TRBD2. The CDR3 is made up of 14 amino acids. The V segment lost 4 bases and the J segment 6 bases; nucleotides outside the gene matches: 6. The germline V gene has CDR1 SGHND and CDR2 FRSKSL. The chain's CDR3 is CASSSWGGAGEQYF. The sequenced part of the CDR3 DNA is TGTGCCAGCAGTTCCTGGGGGGGCGCGGGTGAACAGTAC.

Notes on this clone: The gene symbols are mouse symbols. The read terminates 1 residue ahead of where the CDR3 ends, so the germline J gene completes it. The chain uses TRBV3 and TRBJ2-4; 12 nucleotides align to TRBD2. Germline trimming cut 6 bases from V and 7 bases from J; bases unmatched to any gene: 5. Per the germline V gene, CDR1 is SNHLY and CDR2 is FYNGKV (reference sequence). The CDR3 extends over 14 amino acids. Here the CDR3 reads CASRPGLGGHTLYF. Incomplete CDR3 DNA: TGTGCCAGCAGGCCGGGACTGGGGGGTCACACCTTGTAC.

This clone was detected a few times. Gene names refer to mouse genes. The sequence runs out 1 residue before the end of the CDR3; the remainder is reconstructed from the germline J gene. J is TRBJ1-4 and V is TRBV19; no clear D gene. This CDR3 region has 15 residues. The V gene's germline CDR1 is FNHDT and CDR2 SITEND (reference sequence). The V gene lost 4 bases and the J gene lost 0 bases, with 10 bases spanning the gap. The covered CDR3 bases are TGTGCCAGCAGTGATACAGCCTTTTCCAACGAAAGATTATTT. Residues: CASSDTAFSNERLF. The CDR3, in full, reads CASSDTAFSNERLFF.

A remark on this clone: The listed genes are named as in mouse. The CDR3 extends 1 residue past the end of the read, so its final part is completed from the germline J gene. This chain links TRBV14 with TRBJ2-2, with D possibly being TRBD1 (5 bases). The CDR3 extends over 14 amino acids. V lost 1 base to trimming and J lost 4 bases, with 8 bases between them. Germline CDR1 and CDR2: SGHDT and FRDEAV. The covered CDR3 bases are TGTGCCAGCAGTTTCCCAGGGTCCACCGGGCAGCTCTAC. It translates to CASSFPGSTGQLY. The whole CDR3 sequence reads CASSFPGSTGQLYF.

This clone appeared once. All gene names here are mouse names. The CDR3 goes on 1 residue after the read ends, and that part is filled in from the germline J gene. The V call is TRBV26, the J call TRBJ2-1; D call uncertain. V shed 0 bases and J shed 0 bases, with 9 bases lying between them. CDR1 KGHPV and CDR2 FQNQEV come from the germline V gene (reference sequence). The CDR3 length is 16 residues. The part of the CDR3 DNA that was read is TGTGCCAGCAGTCTGTCCGAGGGATATAACTATGCTGAGCAGTTC. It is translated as CASSLSEGYNYAEQF. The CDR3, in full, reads CASSLSEGYNYAEQFF.

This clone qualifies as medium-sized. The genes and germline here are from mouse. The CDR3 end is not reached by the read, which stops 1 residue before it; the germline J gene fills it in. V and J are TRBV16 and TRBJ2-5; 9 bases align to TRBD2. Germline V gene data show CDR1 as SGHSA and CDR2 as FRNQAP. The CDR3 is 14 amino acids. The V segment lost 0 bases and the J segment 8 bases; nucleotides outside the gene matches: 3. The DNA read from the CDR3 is TGTGCAAGCAGCTTAGAACTGGGGGGAGGCACCCAGTAC. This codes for CASSLELGGGTQY. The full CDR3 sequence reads CASSLELGGGTQYF.

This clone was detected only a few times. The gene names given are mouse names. CDR3: CASSLWGPLSYEQYF. Incomplete CDR3 DNA: TGTGCCAGCTCTCTCTGGGGGCCTCTCTCCTATGAACAGTAC. V usage is TRBV12-2 and J usage is TRBJ2-7, with D perhaps assigned TRBD1 or TRBD2 (6 bases each). The read comes to an end 1 residue before the CDR3 does, leaving the germline J gene to fill in the end. Germline-derived CDR1 and CDR2 are SGHLS and HYDKME. The CDR3 spans 15 residues. The ends were cut back, 0 bases at V and 0 bases at J, with 11 bases in the middle. The full variable domain, its missing parts supplied by reference TRBV12-2 and TRBJ2-7, is NSGVVQSPRYIIKGKGERSILKCIPISGHLSVAWYQQTQGQELKFFIQHYDKMERDKGNLPSRFSVQQFDDYHSEMNMSALELEDSAVYFCASSLWGPLSYEQYFGPGTRLTVL.

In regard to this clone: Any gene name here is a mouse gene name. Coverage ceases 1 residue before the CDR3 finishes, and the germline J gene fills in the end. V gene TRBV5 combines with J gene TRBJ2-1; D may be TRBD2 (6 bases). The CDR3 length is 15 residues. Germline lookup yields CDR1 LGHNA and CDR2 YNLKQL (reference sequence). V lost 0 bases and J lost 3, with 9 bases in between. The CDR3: CASSQDPWGYAEQFF. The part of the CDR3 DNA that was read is TGTGCCAGCAGCCAAGATCCCTGGGGCTATGCTGAGCAGTTC.